This record concerns one T cell receptor beta chain sequence. TCRdb keeps only in-frame clones here, not all; method: immunoSEQ multiplex PCR. The data show 150,000 to 200,000 clones, more than 80% seen once. The source of the sample is a study of blood T cell repertoires in COVID-19. This CDR3 has 14 residues. Germline CDR1 MNHEY, CDR2 SMNVEV (reference sequence). Trimming took 4 bases from V and 5 from J, leaving 15 bases between them. Sequenced input: peripheral blood. The receptor comes from a human donor in a cohort sampled during active COVID-19. The chain is built from TRBV27 and TRBJ2-7, with D tentatively TRBD1 (7 bases). The CDR3, as DNA: TGTGCCAGCAGTTCCTCGACAGGGACTCACGAGCAGTACTTC. Amino acid sequence: CASSSSTGTHEQYF.